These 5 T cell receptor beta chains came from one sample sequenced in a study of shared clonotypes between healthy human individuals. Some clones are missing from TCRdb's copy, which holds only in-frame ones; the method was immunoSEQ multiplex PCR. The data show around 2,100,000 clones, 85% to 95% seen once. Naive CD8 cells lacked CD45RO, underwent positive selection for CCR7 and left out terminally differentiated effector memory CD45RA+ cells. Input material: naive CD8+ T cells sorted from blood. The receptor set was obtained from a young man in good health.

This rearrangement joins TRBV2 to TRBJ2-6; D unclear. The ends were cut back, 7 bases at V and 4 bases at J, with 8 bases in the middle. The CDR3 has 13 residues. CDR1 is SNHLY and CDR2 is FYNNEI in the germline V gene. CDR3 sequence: CASMLVGANVLTF. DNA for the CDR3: TGTGCCAGCATGTTAGTAGGGGCCAACGTCCTGACTTTC.

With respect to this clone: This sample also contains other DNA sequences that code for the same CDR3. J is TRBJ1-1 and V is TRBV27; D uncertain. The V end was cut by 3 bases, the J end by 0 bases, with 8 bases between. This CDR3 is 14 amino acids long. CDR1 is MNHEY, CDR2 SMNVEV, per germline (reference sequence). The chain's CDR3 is CASSFGGMNTEAFF. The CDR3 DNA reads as TGTGCCAGCAGTTTTGGCGGCATGAACACTGAAGCTTTCTTT.

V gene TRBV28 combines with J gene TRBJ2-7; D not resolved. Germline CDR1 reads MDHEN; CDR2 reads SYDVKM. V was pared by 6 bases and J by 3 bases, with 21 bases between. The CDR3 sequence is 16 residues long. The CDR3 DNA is TGTGCCAGCAGGGGGATCGGACCCACCCTATTCTACGAGCAGTACTTC. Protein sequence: CASRGIGPTLFYEQYF.

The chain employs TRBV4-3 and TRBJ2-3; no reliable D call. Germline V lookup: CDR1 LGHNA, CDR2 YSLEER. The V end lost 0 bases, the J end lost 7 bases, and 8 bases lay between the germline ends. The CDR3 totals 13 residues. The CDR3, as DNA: TGCGCCAGCAGCCAAGATTGGGATAATACGCAGTATTTT. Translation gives CASSQDWDNTQYF.

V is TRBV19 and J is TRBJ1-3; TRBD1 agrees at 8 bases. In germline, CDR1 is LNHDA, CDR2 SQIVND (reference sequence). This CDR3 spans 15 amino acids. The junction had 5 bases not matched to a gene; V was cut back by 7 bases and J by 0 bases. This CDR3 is CASTDRGRSGNTIYF. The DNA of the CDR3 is TGTGCCAGTACCGACAGGGGCCGCTCTGGAAACACCATATATTTT.